This TCR beta chain originates from a study of blood T cell repertoires in COVID-19. Turning to the study itself: Spain, Italy and the United States supplied samples that represented acute and convalescent COVID-19.

Clones were sequenced by immunoSEQ multiplex PCR, and TCRdb holds only the in-frame ones, with some missing. This table has 35,000 to 45,000 clones, roughly 93% appearing once. The CDR3 runs to 17 residues. V lost 4 bases, J lost 7 bases, and 8 bases stayed unmatched. In germline, CDR1 is MNHNS, CDR2 SASEGT. What was sequenced was peripheral blood. This clonotype was sampled from a man in his fifties or sixties with active COVID-19. V is TRBV6-1 and J is TRBJ2-1, with 15 bases aligning to TRBD2. CDR3 sequence reads: CASSGGLAGGSRNEQFF. The CDR3 DNA follows: TGTGCCAGCAGTGGAGGACTAGCGGGAGGGTCTAGGAATGAGCAGTTCTTC.